These 14 T cell receptor beta chains came from one sample sequenced in a study of blood T cell repertoires in COVID-19. The assay was immunoSEQ multiplex PCR, and TCRdb's table has in-frame clones only and misses some. This sample yields 200,000 to 300,000 clones, of which roughly 84% are seen a single time; approximately 1.5% belongs to the top ten. The specimen sequenced was peripheral blood. Receptor source: a woman in her thirties or forties who had recovered from COVID-19.

CDR3 coding DNA: TGTGCCAGCAGTAGTCGCGGGGGGCTGAACAATGAGCAGTTCTTC. Its translation is CASSSRGGLNNEQFF. The chain couples TRBV6-4 to TRBJ2-1, with TRBD2 identical over 8 bases. Per the germline V gene, CDR1 is MRHNA and CDR2 is SNTAGT. This CDR3 comprises 15 residues. V shed 5 bases, J shed 5 bases, and the junction held 8 bases outside the gene matches.

This chain uses TRBV10-3 with TRBJ1-6, with D unclear. The CDR3 contains 13 residues. The V and J ends lost 10 bases and 7 bases respectively, with 14 bases between them. Germline V gene sequence: CDR1 ENHRY, CDR2 SYGVKD. The CDR3 coding sequence is TGTGCCACGTTGACGGGATTGAATTCACCCCTCCACTTT. Protein sequence: CATLTGLNSPLHF.

J is TRBJ2-1 and V is TRBV12-2; the listed D gene, TRBD2, was not tested against the DNA. TRBV12-2 is a documented pseudogene. The CDR3 is 20 amino acids. The CDR3 loop is CASRLEVERFMGSSYNEQFF. CDR3 bases: TGTGCAAGTCGCTTAGAGGTTGAAAGGTTTATGGGGAGCTCCTACAATGAGCAGTTCTTC.

CDR3 nucleotides: TGTGCCAGCTCACCCCGTCCGGGACAGGGACTAGCGGGGGCCTACAATGAGCAGTTCTTC. It encodes CASSPRPGQGLAGAYNEQFF. The rearrangement joins TRBV18 to TRBJ2-1; TRBD2 matches at 14 bases. The CDR3 contains 20 residues. CDR1 KGHSH and CDR2 LQKENI come from the germline V gene. After removal of 3 bases from V and 2 bases from J, the junction contained 12 bases not matched to a gene. Supplemented by reference TRBV18 and TRBJ2-1, the full variable domain reads NAGVMQNPRHLVRRRGQEARLRCSPMKGHSHVYWYRQLPEEGLKFMVYLQKENIIDESGMPKERFSAEFPKEGPSILRIQQVVRGDSAAYFCASSPRPGQGLAGAYNEQFFGPGTRLTVL.

The CDR3 nucleotides are TGTGCCAGCAGTGACCAGTATCCAGGGTTCGGCAATGAGCAGTTCTTC. This sequence encodes CASSDQYPGFGNEQFF. This chain uses TRBV6-4 with TRBJ2-1, with D possibly TRBD1 on 5 matching bases. CDR1 and CDR2 (germline): MRHNA, SNTAGT. V lost 2 bases to trimming and J lost 6 bases, with 17 bases between them. This CDR3 has 16 amino acids.

The genes are TRBV5-1 and TRBJ2-3; 9 bases align to TRBD1. Germline CDR1 reads SGHRS; CDR2 reads YFSETQ. The CDR3 has 14 amino acids. J was trimmed by 4 bases and V by 1 base; bases with no gene match: 1. The CDR3 spells CASSLRTGADTQYF. Written as DNA, the CDR3 is TGCGCCAGCAGCTTGAGGACAGGGGCAGATACGCAGTATTTT.

The V gene is TRBV5-1, the J gene TRBJ2-7; possibly TRBD1 for D (6 bases). Germline values: CDR1 SGHRS, CDR2 YFSETQ. Between the trimmed V and J ends, which lost 5 bases and 2 bases, there was a span of 14 bases. The CDR3 spans 14 residues. CDR3 protein: CASSRQEGTYEQYF. Here the CDR3 DNA reads TGCGCCAGCAGTAGACAGGAAGGGACCTACGAGCAGTACTTC.

This clone was counted only a few times. This chain links TRBV9 with TRBJ1-6; no definite D call. The CDR3 spans 16 residues. V was pared by 4 bases and J by 0 bases, with 11 bases between. From germline, CDR1 is SGDLS and CDR2 YYNGEE. The CDR3 DNA reads TGTGCCAGCAGCAGGGAGGGAAGCTCCTATAATTCACCCCTCCACTTT. This translates into CASSREGSSYNSPLHF.

The chain employs TRBV6-4 and TRBJ2-1; 8 positions match TRBD1. CDR3 length equals 15 residues. In germline, CDR1 is MRHNA, CDR2 SNTAGT. Trimming took 4 bases from V and 6 from J; bases not matched to a gene: 8. The CDR3 coding sequence is TGTGCCAGCAGTGGAGCCGGACAGGGAGGCAATGAGCAGTTCTTC. It encodes CASSGAGQGGNEQFF.

The CDR3 spells CASSWGQGMNTEAFF. The CDR3 bases are TGTGCCAGCAGCTGGGGACAGGGTATGAACACTGAAGCTTTCTTT. The V and J genes are TRBV5-4 and TRBJ1-1; 9 bases match TRBD1. CDR3 length equals 15 residues. CDR1 is SGHNT and CDR2 is YYREEE in the germline V gene (reference sequence). V lost 3 bases and J lost 0; bases outside the gene matches: 3.

The CDR3: CASISGWGGNSPLHF. CDR3 sequence (DNA): TGTGCCAGCATCTCCGGGTGGGGGGGGAATTCACCCCTCCACTTT. The chain uses TRBV6-6 and TRBJ1-6, with D possibly being TRBD1 (5 bases). Per the germline V gene, CDR1 is MNHNY and CDR2 is SVGAGI (reference sequence). The CDR3 length is 15 residues. Trimming stripped 7 bases from V and 7 bases from J, with 17 bases between.

The chain employs TRBV6-5 and TRBJ2-7; 7 nucleotides agree with TRBD1. This CDR3 contains 13 residues. Unmatched junction bases numbered 3, after V lost 5 bases and J lost 2 bases. The germline V gene encodes CDR1 MNHEY and CDR2 SVGAGI. Here the CDR3 reads CASSRDSPYEQYF. Here the CDR3 DNA reads TGTGCCAGCAGTCGGGACAGTCCCTACGAGCAGTACTTC.

The chain combines TRBV28 with TRBJ1-2; D uncertain. This CDR3 contains 15 residues. CDR1 and CDR2 (germline): MDHEN, SYDVKM. V was clipped by 6 bases and J by 4 bases, with 18 bases between them. The DNA for the CDR3 is TGTGCCAGCAGCCGACGGACCTTACTAGGCTATGGCTACACCTTC. Translating gives CASSRRTLLGYGYTF.

CDR3 nucleotides: TGTGCCAGCAGCCCTGGACAAACCTCTGGAAACACCATATATTTT. This encodes CASSPGQTSGNTIYF. The gene calls are TRBV5-6 and TRBJ1-3; D may be TRBD1 (5 bases). Germline assignment: CDR1 SGHDT and CDR2 YYEEEE. CDR3 length: 15 amino acids. Trimming removed 4 bases at V and 0 bases at J, with 11 bases between.